These T cell receptor beta chains were read from a single sample in a study of human T cells and chemical hapten exposure. TCRdb reanalysed the RACE reads using MiXCR and keeps one entry per CDR3 protein. Here the sample spans about 400,000 distinct CDR3 sequences, over 6% being singletons. The source was whole blood, collected in connection with sensitization to the hapten diphenylcyclopropenone (DPC). These receptors were obtained from a young woman with alopecia areata. Some clones in this sample may be carry-over from other donors' samples. Both conserved end residues are part of each CDR3. Each record gives: V gene, CDR3 length, J gene, D gene, clone size, CDR3 DNA, CDR3 protein. The D gene is left open where the match is weak. Part of the rows lack a size; the others show once, few, many or a class for expanded clones.

V gene: TRBV29-1; CDR3 length: 16; J gene: TRBJ2-2; D gene: .; clone size: few; CDR3 DNA: TGCAGCGTTGACCCTGGTCGGCCCGCGAACACCGGGGAGCTGTTTTTT; CDR3 protein: CSVDPGRPANTGELFF
V gene: TRBV28; CDR3 length: 12; J gene: TRBJ1-6; D gene: .; clone size: many; CDR3 DNA: TGTGCCAGCAGTTCCCCCCGGAGAACCCTCCACTTT; CDR3 protein: CASSSPRRTLHF
V gene: TRBV12-3/TRBV12-4; CDR3 length: 12; J gene: TRBJ2-7; D gene: .; clone size: few; CDR3 DNA: TGTGCCAGCAGTCGCCTCACCTACGAGCAGTACTTC; CDR3 protein: CASSRLTYEQYF
V gene: TRBV13; CDR3 length: 16; J gene: TRBJ1-5; D gene: TRBD1; clone size: many; CDR3 DNA: TGTGCCAGCAGCTTAAAAAGGACAGGGGCCCTGCAGCCCCAGCATTTT; CDR3 protein: CASSLKRTGALQPQHF
V gene: TRBV6-2/TRBV6-3; CDR3 length: 14; J gene: TRBJ2-1; D gene: TRBD1; clone size: few; CDR3 DNA: TGTGCCAGCAGGCCAGGGGGTGGAAGCAATGAGCAGTTCTTC; CDR3 protein: CASRPGGGSNEQFF
V gene: TRBV10-3; CDR3 length: 16; J gene: TRBJ2-4; D gene: TRBD2; clone size: few; CDR3 DNA: TGTGCCATCAGTGAGACGACTAGCGGGGGCCCAAACATTCAGTACTTC; CDR3 protein: CAISETTSGGPNIQYF
V gene: TRBV5-1; CDR3 length: 16; J gene: TRBJ2-3; D gene: .; clone size: many; CDR3 DNA: TGCGCCAGCAGCTTGGGCCTACAGGGCGGCACAGATACGCAGTATTTT; CDR3 protein: CASSLGLQGGTDTQYF
V gene: TRBV12-3/TRBV12-4; CDR3 length: 12; J gene: TRBJ1-1; D gene: .; clone size: .; CDR3 DNA: TGTGCCAGCAGCCCTCCTAGACACGAAGCTTTCTTT; CDR3 protein: CASSPPRHEAFF
V gene: TRBV5-1; CDR3 length: 15; J gene: TRBJ1-6; D gene: TRBD1; clone size: few; CDR3 DNA: TGCGCCAGCAGAATGGGACAGGGGGGAAATTCACCCCTCCACTTT; CDR3 protein: CASRMGQGGNSPLHF
V gene: TRBV6-1; CDR3 length: 15; J gene: TRBJ1-1; D gene: TRBD1; clone size: few; CDR3 DNA: TGTGCCAGCAGTGCCCGGACAGGGGGCAACACTGAAGCTTTCTTT; CDR3 protein: CASSARTGGNTEAFF
V gene: TRBV4-3; CDR3 length: 15; J gene: TRBJ1-1; D gene: .; clone size: many; CDR3 DNA: TGCGCCAGCAGCTATTCCCGGACGGGGAACACTGAAGCTTTCTTT; CDR3 protein: CASSYSRTGNTEAFF
V gene: TRBV7-2; CDR3 length: 15; J gene: TRBJ1-1; D gene: .; clone size: .; CDR3 DNA: TGTGCCAGCAGCCCCCGGGGGCCCTCAAACACTGAAGCTTTCTTT; CDR3 protein: CASSPRGPSNTEAFF
V gene: TRBV27; CDR3 length: 12; J gene: TRBJ2-7; D gene: .; clone size: few; CDR3 DNA: TGTGCCAGCAGTGCCCAGGCGGGGGAGCAGTACTTC; CDR3 protein: CASSAQAGEQYF
V gene: TRBV6-2/TRBV6-3; CDR3 length: 13; J gene: TRBJ1-1; D gene: .; clone size: many; CDR3 DNA: TGTGCCAGCAGTGATGCAACAGGGACTGAAGCTTTCTTT; CDR3 protein: CASSDATGTEAFF
V gene: TRBV2; CDR3 length: 14; J gene: TRBJ1-4; D gene: TRBD1; clone size: many; CDR3 DNA: TGTGCCAGCAGTGAAGAGGGGGCCGGTGAAAAACTGTTTTTT; CDR3 protein: CASSEEGAGEKLFF
V gene: TRBV6-2/TRBV6-3; CDR3 length: 14; J gene: TRBJ1-1; D gene: .; clone size: many; CDR3 DNA: TGTGCCAGCAGAGTACAGGGAGGTCGGTTGGAAGCTTTCTTT; CDR3 protein: CASRVQGGRLEAFF
V gene: TRBV7-6; CDR3 length: 14; J gene: TRBJ2-7; D gene: .; clone size: many; CDR3 DNA: TGTGCCAGCAGCTTCGGGCAGATGACCTACGAGCAGTACTTC; CDR3 protein: CASSFGQMTYEQYF
V gene: TRBV29-1; CDR3 length: 13; J gene: TRBJ2-3; D gene: .; clone size: few; CDR3 DNA: TGCAGCGTCGCGCGACTAATCCCAGATACGCAGTATTTT; CDR3 protein: CSVARLIPDTQYF
V gene: TRBV18; CDR3 length: 12; J gene: TRBJ2-2; D gene: .; clone size: few; CDR3 DNA: TGTGCCAGCTCGCCAGAAGCCGGGGAGCTGTTTTTT; CDR3 protein: CASSPEAGELFF
V gene: TRBV20-1; CDR3 length: 13; J gene: TRBJ1-5; D gene: .; clone size: many; CDR3 DNA: TGCAGTGCTAGGTCGGGGGCCAATCAGCCCCAGCATTTT; CDR3 protein: CSARSGANQPQHF
V gene: TRBV2; CDR3 length: 15; J gene: TRBJ1-4; D gene: .; clone size: few; CDR3 DNA: TGTGCCAGCAGTATCGAGGGCCAGGGAGGTGAAAAACTGTTTTTT; CDR3 protein: CASSIEGQGGEKLFF
V gene: TRBV7-2; CDR3 length: 16; J gene: TRBJ1-6; D gene: TRBD1; clone size: many; CDR3 DNA: TGTGCCAGCAGCTTAGACGTCAGGGGGCATGATTCACCCCTCCACTTT; CDR3 protein: CASSLDVRGHDSPLHF
V gene: TRBV4-3; CDR3 length: 17; J gene: TRBJ2-3; D gene: TRBD2; clone size: .; CDR3 DNA: TGCGCCAGCAGCCTTTCCCGCGGCGGGGGAGGAGTAGATACGCAGTATTTT; CDR3 protein: CASSLSRGGGGVDTQYF
V gene: TRBV6-6; CDR3 length: 16; J gene: TRBJ1-4; D gene: .; clone size: many; CDR3 DNA: TGTGCCAGCAGTTACATGGGGTGGGCCCAGATGGAAAAACTGTTTTTT; CDR3 protein: CASSYMGWAQMEKLFF
V gene: TRBV6-4; CDR3 length: 16; J gene: TRBJ2-1; D gene: .; clone size: .; CDR3 DNA: TGTGCCAGCAGTGACTCGAAACTAGCTCCCTACAATGAGCAGTTCTTC; CDR3 protein: CASSDSKLAPYNEQFF
V gene: TRBV20-1; CDR3 length: 15; J gene: TRBJ2-3; D gene: .; clone size: .; CDR3 DNA: TGCAGTGCTAGAGACTTATACCCACAGGCAGATACGCAGTATTTT; CDR3 protein: CSARDLYPQADTQYF
V gene: TRBV28; CDR3 length: 13; J gene: TRBJ2-7; D gene: .; clone size: many; CDR3 DNA: TGTGCCAGCAGCCGCCCACTACCCGGGGTGTTGAACTTC; CDR3 protein: CASSRPLPGVLNF
V gene: TRBV6-5; CDR3 length: 14; J gene: TRBJ2-7; D gene: .; clone size: few; CDR3 DNA: TGTGCCAGCAGTTACACCACAGAGCCCGACGAGCAGTACTTC; CDR3 protein: CASSYTTEPDEQYF
V gene: TRBV6-2/TRBV6-3; CDR3 length: 14; J gene: TRBJ2-7; D gene: .; clone size: few; CDR3 DNA: TGTGCCAGCAGTTACGGCCAGGGAGGATACGAGCAGTACTTC; CDR3 protein: CASSYGQGGYEQYF
V gene: TRBV4-3; CDR3 length: 13; J gene: TRBJ2-2; D gene: .; clone size: few; CDR3 DNA: TGCGCCAGCAGCCAAGATCGGGGGGGGGAGCTGTTTTTT; CDR3 protein: CASSQDRGGELFF
V gene: TRBV25-1; CDR3 length: 13; J gene: TRBJ1-2; D gene: .; clone size: .; CDR3 DNA: TGTGCCAGCAGTAGAAACAGCTTTTATGGCTACACCTTC; CDR3 protein: CASSRNSFYGYTF
V gene: TRBV24-1; CDR3 length: 15; J gene: TRBJ2-3; D gene: TRBD1; clone size: .; CDR3 DNA: TGTGCCACCAGTGATGGTACAGGGGTCCCAGATACGCAGTATTTT; CDR3 protein: CATSDGTGVPDTQYF
V gene: TRBV12-3/TRBV12-4; CDR3 length: 17; J gene: TRBJ2-3; D gene: TRBD2; clone size: many; CDR3 DNA: TGTGCCAGCAGTTTAGTAGCGGGGCTTCCCTCTACAGATACGCAGTATTTT; CDR3 protein: CASSLVAGLPSTDTQYF